This TCR beta chain was sequenced for a study of vaccination and CD4 T cells after COVID-19. Study at large: Diagnosis preceded the drawing of post-COVID samples by a median approximately 96 days (range 35 to 161). Controls had a CEFX pool, an HIV-1 Nef pool, or no peptide added.

In regard to this clonotype: Its antigen is unknown.

Losses at the gene ends were 10 bases for V and 4 bases for J; bases not matched to a gene: 14. This CDR3 is 17 amino acids long. The V gene's germline CDR1 is ENHRY and CDR2 SYGVKD. Once obtained from cultured CD4+ T cells, the DNA was sequenced using the Oncomine TCR Beta short-read assay. TCRdb used MiXCR to reprocess the PCR reads, holding one entry per CDR3 protein. The data contain more than 15,000 distinct CDR3 sequences, approximately 42% of them seen just once; the ten biggest clones take up about 28%. Treatment noted: approximately nine-day PBMC culture with coronavirus spike peptide pools or control peptides (ViraFEST assay).

The sequencing here drew on CD4+ T cells from blood, cultured in vitro, taken before SARS-CoV-2 vaccination. The chain carries TRBV10-3 and TRBJ2-5; 14 nucleotides align to TRBD2. This TCR came from a human donor who received a COVID-19 vaccine. The CDR3 region has the DNA TGTGCCACCGCATCAAAACAGACTAGCGGGGGGGGAGAGACCCAGTACTTC. This sequence encodes CATASKQTSGGGETQYF.